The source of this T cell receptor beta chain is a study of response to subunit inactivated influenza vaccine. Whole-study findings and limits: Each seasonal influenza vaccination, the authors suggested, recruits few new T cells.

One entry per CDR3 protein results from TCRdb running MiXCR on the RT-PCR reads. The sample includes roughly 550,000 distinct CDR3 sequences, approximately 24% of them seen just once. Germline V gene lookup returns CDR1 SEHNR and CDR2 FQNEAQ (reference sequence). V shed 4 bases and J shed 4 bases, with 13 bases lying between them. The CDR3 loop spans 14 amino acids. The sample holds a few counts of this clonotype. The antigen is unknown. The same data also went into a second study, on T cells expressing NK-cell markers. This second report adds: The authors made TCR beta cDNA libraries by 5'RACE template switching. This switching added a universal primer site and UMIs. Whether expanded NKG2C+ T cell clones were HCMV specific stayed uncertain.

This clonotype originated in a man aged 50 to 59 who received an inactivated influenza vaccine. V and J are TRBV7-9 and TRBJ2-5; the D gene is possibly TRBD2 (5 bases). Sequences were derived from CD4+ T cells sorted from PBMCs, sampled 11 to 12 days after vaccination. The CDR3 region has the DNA TGTGCCAGCAGCTATGTTCGGGGTACAGAGACCCAGTACTTC. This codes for CASSYVRGTETQYF.